These 16 T cell receptor beta chains were all obtained from the same sample, sequenced in a study of CD8+ T cells in alopecia areata. Extracted RNA was reverse transcribed, and the resulting cDNA served as sequencing template. Profiling relied on immunoSEQ multiplex PCR, and the TCRdb table lists in-frame clones only, not all of them. The profile covers over 85,000 clones, with under 70% appearing a single time and roughly a sixth taken by the ten largest. Treatment given: oral pan-JAK inhibitor, 5-10 mg twice daily. Sample: CD8+ T cells sorted from blood, taken at week 4, from a patient treated with tofacitinib. The receptors stem from a human donor with alopecia areata.

The gene calls are TRBV7-9 and TRBJ2-1; unclear D gene. Germline V lookup: CDR1 SEHNR, CDR2 FQNEAQ (reference sequence). The CDR3 runs 15 residues. The V gene lost 5 bases and the J gene lost 2 bases, with 13 bases spanning the gap. The CDR3 DNA reads TGTGCCAGCAGCAAGGGTCCGCTGACCTACAATGAGCAGTTCTTC. This gives the protein CASSKGPLTYNEQFF.

This clone was seen a few times. V is TRBV5-1 and J is TRBJ2-1; D is unresolved. The CDR3 runs 11 residues. Trimming removed 3 bases at V and 8 bases at J, with 6 bases between. Looked up from germline, CDR1 is SGHRS and CDR2 is YFSETQ. The CDR3 sequence: CASSYGHEQFF. The DNA of the CDR3 is TGCGCCAGCAGCTACGGCCATGAGCAGTTCTTC.

This chain links TRBV29-1 with TRBJ2-2, with a weak D call TRBD2 (6 bases). V shed 6 bases and J shed 7 bases, with 12 bases lying between them. CDR1 is SQVTM, CDR2 ANQGSEA, per germline. The CDR3 has 12 amino acids. The CDR3 DNA follows: TGCAGCGTATCGGGACTTGTCGGGGAGCTGTTTTTT. Translated: CSVSGLVGELFF.

The V gene is TRBV13, the J gene TRBJ2-7; 9 bases align to TRBD1. Germline V gives CDR1 PRHDT, CDR2 FYEKMQ (reference sequence). This CDR3 has 12 amino acids. Unmatched junction bases numbered 0, after V lost 4 bases and J lost 5 bases. CDR3 bases: TGTGCCAGCAGCTGGGACAGGGACGAGCAGTACTTC. This codes for CASSWDRDEQYF.

The chain carries TRBV9 and TRBJ2-1; TRBD2 matches 13 bases. The germline V gene has CDR1 SGDLS and CDR2 YYNGEE. The trim removed 5 bases at V and 10 bases at J, leaving 6 bases unmatched. CDR3 length: 14 amino acids. DNA of the CDR3: TGTGCCAGCAGTGAAAAGGGACTAGCGGGGGAGCAGTTCTTC. Its translation is CASSEKGLAGEQFF.

With respect to this clone: Other DNA sequences of this sample code for an identical CDR3. The chain joins TRBV19 to TRBJ1-1, with a weak D call TRBD1 (6 bases). The CDR3 has 13 residues. Germline V gives CDR1 LNHDA, CDR2 SQIVND (reference sequence). V was cut by 4 bases and J by 1 base, with 7 bases left in between. DNA for the CDR3: TGTGCCAGTAGTACGGGACAGAACACTGAAGCTTTCTTT. It translates to CASSTGQNTEAFF.

V gene TRBV5-1 combines with J gene TRBJ2-1, with 7 bases aligning to TRBD2. Germline assignment: CDR1 SGHRS and CDR2 YFSETQ. V trimming: 4 bases; J trimming: 8 bases; junction bases outside the gene matches: 15. The CDR3 runs 16 residues. The CDR3 loop is CASSMLADYLGDEQFF. The CDR3 DNA is TGCGCCAGCAGCATGCTAGCGGACTACTTGGGGGATGAGCAGTTCTTC.

The chain joins TRBV27 to TRBJ2-1, with D possibly being TRBD1 or TRBD2 (6 bases each). CDR3 length equals 14 residues. Looked up from germline, CDR1 is MNHEY and CDR2 is SMNVEV (reference sequence). Deletions cut 6 bases from V and 5 bases from J, with 14 bases between. This CDR3 is CASSPLRGDNEQFF. The CDR3 DNA is TGTGCCAGCAGCCCCCTTAGGGGGGACAATGAGCAGTTCTTC.

This clone was counted a few times. The chain uses TRBV5-6 and TRBJ2-1, with D maybe TRBD1 (7 bases). CDR3 length: 15 residues. V was clipped by 4 bases and J by 3 bases, with 14 bases between them. CDR1 and CDR2 (germline): SGHDT, YYEEEE. The CDR3 loop is CASSLRRDSYNEQFF. The CDR3 coding sequence is TGTGCCAGCAGCCTTAGGAGGGACAGCTACAATGAGCAGTTCTTC.

V and J are TRBV11-2 and TRBJ2-3, with 9 bases fitting TRBD2. CDR1 SGHAT and CDR2 FQNNGV come from the germline V gene. This CDR3 comprises 16 residues. Trimming took 5 bases from V and 3 from J; bases not matched to a gene: 9. CDR3: CASSQRAGGVTDTQYF. Here the CDR3 DNA reads TGTGCCAGCAGCCAAAGAGCGGGAGGTGTGACAGATACGCAGTATTTT.

Only a few counts were recorded for this clone. The chain joins TRBV29-1 to TRBJ2-2; 8 bases are a match to TRBD1. Germline CDR1 is SQVTM and CDR2 is ANQGSEA. This CDR3 has 15 residues. V lost 7 bases to trimming and J lost 3 bases; unmatched junction nucleotides: 10. As DNA, the CDR3 is TGCAGCGCCATCTCCAGGGGGCGGCACACCGGGGAGCTGTTTTTT. Translated, it gives CSAISRGRHTGELFF.

This chain uses TRBV29-1 with TRBJ2-3, with a weak D call TRBD2 (7 bases). From germline, CDR1 is SQVTM and CDR2 ANQGSEA. This CDR3 region has 15 residues. V lost 2 bases and J lost 6, with 18 bases in between. CDR3 bases: TGCAGCGTTGAACATGGGCGGGGGCTTGCGGATACGCAGTATTTT. Its protein is CSVEHGRGLADTQYF.

This clone was detected only a few times. The J gene is TRBJ2-3, the V gene TRBV28; unclear D gene. Germline-derived CDR1 and CDR2 are MDHEN and SYDVKM. The CDR3 is 17 amino acids. V lost 1 base, J lost 0 bases, and 14 bases lay in between. The CDR3 protein is CASSLSYLGTSTDTQYF. CDR3 in DNA: TGTGCCAGCAGTTTATCATATTTGGGCACTAGCACAGATACGCAGTATTTT.

The V call is TRBV15, the J call TRBJ2-7; perhaps D is TRBD1 or TRBD2 (5 bases each). The CDR3 extends over 14 amino acids. CDR1 LNHNV and CDR2 YYDKDF come from the germline V gene (reference sequence). Trimming stripped 7 bases from V and 6 bases from J, with 19 bases between. The CDR3 spells CATTLSGTGSEQYF. The CDR3 nucleotides read TGTGCCACCACCTTATCCGGGACGGGCTCCGAGCAGTACTTC.

This sequence joins TRBV7-9 and TRBJ2-7; 7 bases align to TRBD1. The CDR3 is 15 amino acids. The germline gives CDR1 SEHNR, CDR2 FQNEAQ (reference sequence). J lost 3 bases, V lost 1 base, and 6 bases had no gene match. The CDR3 nucleotides are TGTGCCAGCAGCTTAGTCACAGGGGTCCGCTACGAGCAGTACTTC. Its translation: CASSLVTGVRYEQYF. The complete variable domain, with remaining parts taken from reference TRBV7-9 and TRBJ2-7, reads DTGVSQNPRHKITKRGQNVTFRCDPISEHNRLYWYRQTLGQGPEFLTYFQNEAQLEKSRLLSDRFSAERPKGSFSTLEIQRTEQGDSAMYLCASSLVTGVRYEQYFGPGTRLTVT.

CDR3 nucleotide sequence: TGTGCCGCCAACGGGGGGGAGTGGTCCTACAATGAGCAGTTCTTC. This sequence encodes CAANGGEWSYNEQFF. This chain connects TRBV30 to TRBJ2-1; 8 positions match TRBD2. The CDR3 is 15 residues long. CDR1 is GTSNPN and CDR2 is SVGIG in the germline V gene (reference sequence). V dropped 8 bases and J dropped 1; count of bases not matched to a gene: 10.